This TCR beta chain was documented in a study of Ad26.COV2.S vaccination and SARS-CoV-2 variants (dated by TCRdb to about 2021). In the study overall: Donors in the vaccine arm were drawn from COV1001, a phase I-IIa trial of Ad26.COV2.S in healthy adults that was multicentre, randomized, double-blind and placebo-controlled. Ad26.COV2.S was administered intramuscularly at a dose of 5x10^10 or 1x10^11 viral particles, either as one shot or as two shots given 56 days apart. TCRbeta repertoire sequencing served as the tool for gauging how specific and how broad the SARS-CoV-2-reactive T cell receptors were following Ad26.COV2.S vaccination. The TCR-sequenced set comprised approximately 32 samples: some 20 Ad26.COV2.S vaccine recipients, 5 placebo recipients and 8 SARS-CoV-2 convalescent individuals. Participants in the trial were split at random into five groups of five each, receiving low-dose or high-dose Ad26.COV2.S once or twice, or else placebo on both occasions. Throughout the experiments and outcome assessment, investigators stayed blinded to trial group allocation. General findings and caveats noted by the study authors: The study lacked the statistical power to compare responses across vaccine doses or regimens. After vaccination, spike-specific CD8+ and CD4+ T cell responses were reported to show substantial breadth. Higher spike-specific TCR breadth was observed in Ad26.COV2.S recipients than in placebo recipients (P = 0.0014). Comparable non-spike TCR breadth was observed between vaccine and placebo recipients, consistent with only spike being contained in the vaccine. The authors noted that the TCR breadth and depth analyses may have underestimated total T cell responses.

For this clone: The specificity of this receptor is unknown. No qualities accompany the bases; no much larger clone lies one base away.

What the treatment or condition label conveys for this sample: some 19 received Ad26.COV2.S at low or high dose, single or two shots; 5 received placebo; per-sample allocation not given. For vaccine and placebo recipients, the sequenced repertoires came from samples collected on day 63 after the first injection. Between 29 July and 7 August 2020, Cohort 1b enrolled 25 adults aged 18-55 years at one site in Boston, USA. As a vaccine, Ad26.COV2.S was a replication-incompetent adenovirus type 26 vector that expressed a prefusion-stabilized SARS-CoV-2 spike protein derived from the original Wuhan strain. TCRbeta CDR3 regions were sequenced with the immunoSEQ Assay. After extraction, genomic DNA underwent amplification by bias-controlled multiplex PCR, followed by high-throughput sequencing. The original methods were these. To quantify the absolute abundance of every unique TCRbeta CDR3 region, sequences were collapsed and filtered. T cell fraction was estimated by normalizing TCRbeta template counts to usable DNA, with usable DNA measured through amplification of reference genes found in all nucleated cells. Repertoire TCRs were annotated as SARS-CoV-2-specific by exact matching of V gene, CDR3 amino acid sequence and J gene to a known reactive TCR set. The reference SARS-CoV-2 TCR set was obtained from MIRA and was filtered for enrichment in COVID-19-positive ImmuneCODE repertoires, whereby public or cross-reactive TCRs were removed. Using the MIRA antigens, annotated TCRs were further analysed by specific ORF or by position within an ORF. Breadth was defined as annotated unique rearrangements over total unique productive rearrangements; depth was the summed frequency of those rearrangements. Two-sided Wilcoxon rank-sum tests were applied when comparing TCR breadth between groups. TCRdb carries this immuneACCESS record with in-frame sequences only. Its versions omit some clonotypes, under half of them owing to an unresolved V gene in the studies checked, with the rest unexplained. V and J calls and clone size are those listed in that table; D and trimming were worked out from the DNA. This sample has 380,000 or so clones in its table, and about 88% of those were observed once. The ten largest clones add up to around 6.4% of the sample.

The CDR3, from cysteine to phenylalanine, totals 14 residues. Only the CDR3 DNA is retained, 42 bases long and in frame from the first base. The germline ends are 12 bases apart after V is trimmed by 4 bases and J by 2 bases. According to the germline V gene, CDR1 reads MNHEY and CDR2 reads SVGAGI. Here the chain combines TRBV6-5 and TRBJ2-7; the best D guess is TRBD2, with 6 bases matching. The clonotype originates from a person aged 18-65 years who received the Ad26.COV2.S COVID-19 vaccine or a placebo. The starting material was peripheral blood, obtained in a trial of Ad26.COV2.S vaccine versus placebo. The DNA is TGTGCCAGCAGTTTGGGGACTGGGGCCTACGAGCAGTACTTC. It encodes CASSLGTGAYEQYF.